Presented here are 8 T cell receptor beta chains from one specimen sequenced in a study of T cell responses to AZD1222 COVID-19 vaccine. The table came from immunoSEQ multiplex PCR; TCRdb's copy has only in-frame clones and leaves some out. The data contain 200,000 to 300,000 clones, 90% to 95% of them seen just once; the ten biggest clones take up about 0.5%. Sample: peripheral blood, taken on day 0 of AZD1222 vaccination. The receptors shown here come from an adult in good health.

The genes are TRBV11-3 and TRBJ2-2; 12 nucleotides line up with TRBD2. The CDR3 contains 17 residues. V was pared by 3 bases and J by 7 bases, with 9 bases of the junction left unmatched. Germline CDR1 reads SGHNT; CDR2 reads YENEEA. In DNA form, the CDR3 reads TGTGCCAGCAGCTTGGCTAGCGGGAGGGCCTCAGGCGGGGAGCTGTTTTTT. Its protein product is CASSLASGRASGGELFF.

The chain has TRBV5-1 and TRBJ2-5, with TRBD2 as a possible D gene (6 bases). V lost 4 bases, J lost 5 bases, and 18 bases lay in between. Germline assignment: CDR1 SGHRS and CDR2 YFSETQ. The CDR3 has 15 residues. As DNA, the CDR3 is TGCGCCAGCAGCCGCGGGGACCGACCTGAGGAGACCCAGTACTTC. It yields the protein CASSRGDRPEETQYF.

The rearrangement uses TRBV28 and TRBJ1-1; tentative D call: TRBD1 (6 bases). Germline CDR1 reads MDHEN; CDR2 reads SYDVKM. Between the trimmed V and J ends, which lost 3 bases and 5 bases, there was a span of 13 bases. CDR3 length: 14 amino acids. CDR3 nucleotide sequence: TGTGCCAGCAGTTTTGGGGGGCGGAGTACTGAAGCTTTCTTT. This sequence encodes CASSFGGRSTEAFF.

The rearrangement links TRBV5-6 to TRBJ2-5; D perhaps matches TRBD2 (5 bases). The germline V and J ends were trimmed by 4 bases and 5 bases, with 9 bases remaining between them. The germline V gene has CDR1 SGHDT and CDR2 YYEEEE. The CDR3 has 12 amino acids. Here the CDR3 reads CASSRRGETQYF. CDR3 nucleotides: TGTGCCAGCAGCAGAAGAGGGGAGACCCAGTACTTC. Filled out from reference TRBV5-6 and TRBJ2-5, the complete variable domain reads DAGVTQSPTHLIKTRGQQVTLRCSPKSGHDTVSWYQQALGQGPQFIFQYYEEEERQRGNFPDRFSGHQFPNYSSELNVNALLLGDSALYLCASSRRGETQYFGPGTRLLVL.

The V and J genes are TRBV18 and TRBJ1-1, with a possible D match to TRBD1 (5 bases). The CDR3 consists of 15 residues. The germline V gene encodes CDR1 KGHSH and CDR2 LQKENI. V lost 1 base and J 10 bases, leaving 19 bases between the germline ends. As DNA, the CDR3 is TGTGCCAGCTCACCACTGGATCCAGGGCTCCAAGGAGCTTTCTTT. Translation: CASSPLDPGLQGAFF. Full variable domain (rest looked up from reference TRBV18 and TRBJ1-1): NAGVMQNPRHLVRRRGQEARLRCSPMKGHSHVYWYRQLPEEGLKFMVYLQKENIIDESGMPKERFSAEFPKEGPSILRIQQVVRGDSAAYFCASSPLDPGLQGAFFGQGTRLTVV.

The chain has TRBV5-4 and TRBJ2-1; possibly TRBD1 for D (6 bases). The CDR3 covers 14 residues. Looked up from germline, CDR1 is SGHNT and CDR2 is YYREEE (reference sequence). V lost 2 bases and J 4 bases, leaving 10 bases between the germline ends. Here the CDR3 reads CASSFPTGYNEQFF. The CDR3 DNA reads as TGTGCCAGCAGCTTCCCTACAGGGTACAATGAGCAGTTCTTC. The whole variable domain, remainder taken from reference TRBV5-4 and TRBJ2-1, is ETGVTQSPTHLIKTRGQQVTLRCSSQSGHNTVSWYQQALGQGPQFIFQYYREEENGRGNFPPRFSGLQFPNYSSELNVNALELDDSALYLCASSFPTGYNEQFFGPGTRLTVL.

The chain employs TRBV5-1 and TRBJ1-6; 9 bases align to TRBD1. Germline assignment: CDR1 SGHRS and CDR2 YFSETQ. Trimming took 0 bases from V and 4 from J; bases not matched to a gene: 8. The CDR3 extends over 18 amino acids. In nucleotides, the CDR3 is TGCGCCAGCAGCTTGGTCGGGACAGGGCGAACTTATAATTCACCCCTCCACTTT. Residues: CASSLVGTGRTYNSPLHF.

This chain connects TRBV9 to TRBJ1-3; D is possibly TRBD1 (6 bases). Looked up from germline, CDR1 is SGDLS and CDR2 is YYNGEE. V lost 0 bases, J lost 3 bases, and 16 bases lay in between. The CDR3 consists of 17 residues. As DNA, the CDR3 is TGTGCCAGCAGCGTAGGAGGCTCCGTCAGGGGTGGAAACACCATATATTTT. Translated, it gives CASSVGGSVRGGNTIYF.